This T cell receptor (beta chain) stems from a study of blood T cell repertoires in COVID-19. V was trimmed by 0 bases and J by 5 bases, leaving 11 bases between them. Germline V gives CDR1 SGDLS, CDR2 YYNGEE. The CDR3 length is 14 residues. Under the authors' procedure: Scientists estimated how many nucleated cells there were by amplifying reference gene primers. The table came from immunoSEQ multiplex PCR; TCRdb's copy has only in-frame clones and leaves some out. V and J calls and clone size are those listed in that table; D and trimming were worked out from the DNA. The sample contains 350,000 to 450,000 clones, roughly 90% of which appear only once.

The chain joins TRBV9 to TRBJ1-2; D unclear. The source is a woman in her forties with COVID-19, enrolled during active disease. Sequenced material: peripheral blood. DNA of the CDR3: TGTGCCAGCAGCGTAGCGAGGGCCGGGTATGGCTACACCTTC. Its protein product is CASSVARAGYGYTF.